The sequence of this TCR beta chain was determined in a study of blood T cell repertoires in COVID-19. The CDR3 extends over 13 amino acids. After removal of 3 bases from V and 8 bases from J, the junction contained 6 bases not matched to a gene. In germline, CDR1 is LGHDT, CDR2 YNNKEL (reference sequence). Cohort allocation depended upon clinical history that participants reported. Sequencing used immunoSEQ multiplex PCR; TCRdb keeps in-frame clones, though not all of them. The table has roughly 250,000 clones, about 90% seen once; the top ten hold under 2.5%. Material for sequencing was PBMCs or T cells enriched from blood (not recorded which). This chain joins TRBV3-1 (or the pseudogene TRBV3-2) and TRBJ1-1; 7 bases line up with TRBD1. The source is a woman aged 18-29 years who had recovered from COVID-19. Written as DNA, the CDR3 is TGTGCCAGCAGCCAGGGACAGCGTGTCGAAGCTTTCTTT. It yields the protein CASSQGQRVEAFF.